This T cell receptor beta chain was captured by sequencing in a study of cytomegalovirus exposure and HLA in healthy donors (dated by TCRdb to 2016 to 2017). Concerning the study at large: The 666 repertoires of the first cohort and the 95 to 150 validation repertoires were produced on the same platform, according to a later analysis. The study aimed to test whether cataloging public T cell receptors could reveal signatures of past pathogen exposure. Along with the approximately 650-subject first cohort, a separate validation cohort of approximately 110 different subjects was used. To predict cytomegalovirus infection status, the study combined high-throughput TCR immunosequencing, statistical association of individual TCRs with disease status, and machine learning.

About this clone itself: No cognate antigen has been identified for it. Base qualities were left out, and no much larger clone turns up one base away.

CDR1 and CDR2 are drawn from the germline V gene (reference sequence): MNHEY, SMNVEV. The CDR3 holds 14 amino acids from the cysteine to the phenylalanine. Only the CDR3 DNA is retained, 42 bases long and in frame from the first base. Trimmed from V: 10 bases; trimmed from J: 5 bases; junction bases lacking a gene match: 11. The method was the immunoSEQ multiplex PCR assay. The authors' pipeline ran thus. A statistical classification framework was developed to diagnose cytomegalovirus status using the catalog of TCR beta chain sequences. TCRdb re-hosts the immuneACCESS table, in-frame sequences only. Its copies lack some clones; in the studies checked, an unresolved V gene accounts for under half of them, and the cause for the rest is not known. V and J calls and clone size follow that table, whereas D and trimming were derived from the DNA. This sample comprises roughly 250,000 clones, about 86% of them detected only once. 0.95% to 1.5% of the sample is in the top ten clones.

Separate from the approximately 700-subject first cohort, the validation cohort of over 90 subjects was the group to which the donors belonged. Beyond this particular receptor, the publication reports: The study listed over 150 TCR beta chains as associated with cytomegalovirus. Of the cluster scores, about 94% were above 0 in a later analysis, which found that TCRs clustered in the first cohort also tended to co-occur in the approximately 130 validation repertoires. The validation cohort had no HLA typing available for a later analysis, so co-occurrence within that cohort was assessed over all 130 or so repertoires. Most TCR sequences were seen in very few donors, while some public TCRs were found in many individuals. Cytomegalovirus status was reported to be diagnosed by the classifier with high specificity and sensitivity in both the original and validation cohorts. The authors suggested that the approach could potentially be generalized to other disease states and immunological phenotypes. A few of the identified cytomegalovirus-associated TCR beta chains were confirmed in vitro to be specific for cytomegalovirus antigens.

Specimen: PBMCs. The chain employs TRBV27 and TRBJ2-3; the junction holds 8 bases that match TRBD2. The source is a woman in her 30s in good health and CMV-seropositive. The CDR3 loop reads CATAPGLGEDTQYF. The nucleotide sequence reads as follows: TGTGCCACCGCACCGGGACTAGGGGAAGATACGCAGTATTTT.